A selection of T cell receptor beta chains follows, all from one sample in a study of graft-versus-host responses after intestinal transplantation. Method: immunoSEQ multiplex PCR; TCRdb's copy keeps in-frame clones and lacks some. The profile shows 65,000 to 100,000 clones, around 90% of them singletons. For these TCRs, the target antigens are not known. The specimen comprised unstimulated CD8+ T cells sorted from spleen or lymph node cells, sampled before transplant. The receptors here all came from a human donor who was the organ donor for an intestinal transplant. Each CDR3 is given with its conserved first and last residue.

j_call | cdr3_length | v_call | cdr3_aa
TRBJ2-7 | 15 | TRBV7-3 | CASSLGGGPTYEQYF
TRBJ2-2 | 12 | TRBV19 | CASSILRGELFF
TRBJ2-7 | 15 | TRBV27 | CASTGYSGVNYEQYF
- | 13 | TRBV29-1 | CSVAKRETYEQYF
TRBJ2-1 | 15 | TRBV9 | CASSVDGRGPNEQFF
TRBJ2-7 | 15 | TRBV7-9 | CASSPTSGGAYEQYF
TRBJ2-5 | 15 | TRBV4-1 | CASSQWDSLTETQYF
TRBJ1-2 | 16 | TRBV5-5 | CASSLRVSVTDYGYTF
TRBJ2-7 | 13 | TRBV4-3 | CASSHLLAYEQYF
- | 15 | TRBV7-9 | CASRPSTGVNYEQYF
TRBJ2-2 | 15 | TRBV6-5 | CASSYSGGDTGELFF
TRBJ2-5 | 15 | TRBV27 | CASSFWTGGQETQYF
TRBJ2-3 | 11 | TRBV5-4 | CASSFGDTQYF
TRBJ1-5 | 14 | TRBV6-5 | CASSGTGADQPQHF
TRBJ2-7 | 14 | TRBV5-1 | CASSFATGAYEQYF
TRBJ2-5 | 15 | TRBV15 | CATSRDRDNQETQYF
TRBJ2-7 | 14 | TRBV4-1 | CASSQARDSYEQYF